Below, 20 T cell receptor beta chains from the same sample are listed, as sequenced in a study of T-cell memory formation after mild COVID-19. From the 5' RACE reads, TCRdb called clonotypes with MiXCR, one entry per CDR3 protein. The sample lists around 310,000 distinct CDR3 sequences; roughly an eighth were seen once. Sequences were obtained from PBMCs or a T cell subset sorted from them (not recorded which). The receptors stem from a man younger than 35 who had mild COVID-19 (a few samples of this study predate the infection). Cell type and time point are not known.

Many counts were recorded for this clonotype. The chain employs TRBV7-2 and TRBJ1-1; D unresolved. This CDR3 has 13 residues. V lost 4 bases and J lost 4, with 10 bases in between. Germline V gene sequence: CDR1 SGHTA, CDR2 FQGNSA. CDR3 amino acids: CASSSTGFTEAFF. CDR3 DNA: TGTGCCAGCAGCTCTACGGGTTTCACTGAAGCTTTCTTT. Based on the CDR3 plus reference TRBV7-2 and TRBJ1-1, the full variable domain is GAGVSQSPSNKVTEKGKDVELRCDPISGHTALYWYRQSLGQGLEFLIYFQGNSAPDKSGLPSDRFSAERTGGSVSTLTIQRTQQEDSAVYLCASSSTGFTEAFFGQGTRLTVV.

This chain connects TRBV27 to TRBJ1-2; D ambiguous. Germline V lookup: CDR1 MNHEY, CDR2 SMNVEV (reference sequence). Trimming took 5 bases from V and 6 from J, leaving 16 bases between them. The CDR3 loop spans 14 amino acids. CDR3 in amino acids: CASSPKAGNHGYTF. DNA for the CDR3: TGTGCCAGCAGTCCAAAGGCAGGCAACCATGGCTACACCTTC.

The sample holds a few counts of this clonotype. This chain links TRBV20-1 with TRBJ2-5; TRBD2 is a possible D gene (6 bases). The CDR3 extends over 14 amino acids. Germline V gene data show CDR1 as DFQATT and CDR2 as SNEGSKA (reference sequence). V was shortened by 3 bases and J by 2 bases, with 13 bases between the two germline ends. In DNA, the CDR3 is TGCAGTGCTAGGCCCACCCGGGGGCAAGAGACCCAGTACTTC. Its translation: CSARPTRGQETQYF.

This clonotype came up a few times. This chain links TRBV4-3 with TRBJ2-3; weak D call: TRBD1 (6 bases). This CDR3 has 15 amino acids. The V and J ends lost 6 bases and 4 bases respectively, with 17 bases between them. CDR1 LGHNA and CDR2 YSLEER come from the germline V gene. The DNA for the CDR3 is TGCGCCAGCAGTCTTACGACAGGTTCCTCAGATACGCAGTATTTT. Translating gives CASSLTTGSSDTQYF.

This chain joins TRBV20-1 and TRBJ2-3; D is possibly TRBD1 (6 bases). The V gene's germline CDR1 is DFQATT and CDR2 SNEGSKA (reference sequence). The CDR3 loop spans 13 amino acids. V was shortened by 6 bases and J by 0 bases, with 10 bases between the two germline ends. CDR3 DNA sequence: TGCAGTGCCGTACAGGGTAGCACAGATACGCAGTATTTT. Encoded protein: CSAVQGSTDTQYF.

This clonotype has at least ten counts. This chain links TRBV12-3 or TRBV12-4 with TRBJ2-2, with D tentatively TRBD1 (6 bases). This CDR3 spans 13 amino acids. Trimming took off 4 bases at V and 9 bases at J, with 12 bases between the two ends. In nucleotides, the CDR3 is TGTGCCAGCAGTTCGAACAGGGTGTGGGAGCTGTTTTTT. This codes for CASSSNRVWELFF.

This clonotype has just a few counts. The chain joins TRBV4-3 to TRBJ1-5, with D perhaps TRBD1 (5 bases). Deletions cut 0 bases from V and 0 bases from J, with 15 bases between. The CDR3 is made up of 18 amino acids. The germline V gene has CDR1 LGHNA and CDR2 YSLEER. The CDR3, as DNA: TGCGCCAGCAGCCAAGAACCTCAGGGCCCCTATAGCAATCAGCCCCAGCATTTT. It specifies CASSQEPQGPYSNQPQHF.

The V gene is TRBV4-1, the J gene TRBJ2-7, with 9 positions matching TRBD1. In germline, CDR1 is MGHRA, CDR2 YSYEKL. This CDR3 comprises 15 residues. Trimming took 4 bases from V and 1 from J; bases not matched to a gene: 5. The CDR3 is CASSPGTGLSYEQYF. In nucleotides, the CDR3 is TGCGCCAGCAGCCCCGGGACAGGGTTATCCTACGAGCAGTACTTC.

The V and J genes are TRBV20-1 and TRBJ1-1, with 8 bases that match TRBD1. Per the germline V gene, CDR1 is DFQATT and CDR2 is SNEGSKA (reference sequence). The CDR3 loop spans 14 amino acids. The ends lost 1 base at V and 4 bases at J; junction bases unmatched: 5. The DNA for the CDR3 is TGCAGTGCTAGAGTTAAAGGGACAGGCACTGAAGCTTTCTTT. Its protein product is CSARVKGTGTEAFF.

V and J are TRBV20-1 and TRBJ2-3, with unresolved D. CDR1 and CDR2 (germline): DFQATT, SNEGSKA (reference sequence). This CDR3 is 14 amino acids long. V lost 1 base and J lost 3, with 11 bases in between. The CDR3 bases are TGCAGTGCTAGAGGTGTCGGCAGTACAGATACGCAGTATTTT. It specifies CSARGVGSTDTQYF.

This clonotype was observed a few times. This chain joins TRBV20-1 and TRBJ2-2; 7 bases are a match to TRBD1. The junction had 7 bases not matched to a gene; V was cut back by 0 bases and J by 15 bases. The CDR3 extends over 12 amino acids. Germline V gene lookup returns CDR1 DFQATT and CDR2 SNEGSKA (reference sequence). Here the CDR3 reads CSARDDDRVVFF. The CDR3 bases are TGCAGTGCTAGAGATGACGACAGGGTGGTGTTTTTT.

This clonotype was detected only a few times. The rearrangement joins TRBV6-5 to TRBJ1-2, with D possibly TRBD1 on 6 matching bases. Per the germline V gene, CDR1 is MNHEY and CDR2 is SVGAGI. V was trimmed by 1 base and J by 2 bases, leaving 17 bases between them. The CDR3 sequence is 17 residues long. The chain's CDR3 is CASSYYPLGTQNYGYTF. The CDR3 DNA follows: TGTGCCAGCAGTTACTACCCTCTTGGGACACAAAACTATGGCTACACCTTC.

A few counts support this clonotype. The CDR3 bases are TGTGCCAGCAGCTTAGTGACAGGGGGTAGCAATCAGCCCCAGCATTTT. This sequence encodes CASSLVTGGSNQPQHF. The chain joins TRBV7-9 to TRBJ1-5; 9 bases are shared with TRBD1. Trimming cost V 1 base and J 0 bases; bases outside gene matches: 1. This CDR3 is built from 16 residues. CDR1 SEHNR and CDR2 FQNEAQ come from the germline V gene (reference sequence). The whole variable domain, filled in from reference TRBV7-9 and TRBJ1-5, reads DTGVSQNPRHKITKRGQNVTFRCDPISEHNRLYWYRQTLGQGPEFLTYFQNEAQLEKSRLLSDRFSAERPKGSFSTLEIQRTEQGDSAMYLCASSLVTGGSNQPQHFGDGTRLSIL.

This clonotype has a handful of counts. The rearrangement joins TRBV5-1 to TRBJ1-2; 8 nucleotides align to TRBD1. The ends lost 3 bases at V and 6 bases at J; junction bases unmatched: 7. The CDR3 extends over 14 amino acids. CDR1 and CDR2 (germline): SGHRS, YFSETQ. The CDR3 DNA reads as TGCGCCAGCAGCTCGCCCCAGGGGGCGGATGGCTACACCTTC. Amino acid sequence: CASSSPQGADGYTF.

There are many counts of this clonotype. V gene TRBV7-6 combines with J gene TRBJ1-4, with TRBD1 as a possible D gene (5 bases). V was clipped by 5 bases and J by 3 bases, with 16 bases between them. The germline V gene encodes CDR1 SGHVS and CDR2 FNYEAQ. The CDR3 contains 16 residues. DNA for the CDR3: TGTGCCAGCAGCCCTGGAAGACAGTTAGCTAATGAAAAACTGTTTTTT. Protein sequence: CASSPGRQLANEKLFF.

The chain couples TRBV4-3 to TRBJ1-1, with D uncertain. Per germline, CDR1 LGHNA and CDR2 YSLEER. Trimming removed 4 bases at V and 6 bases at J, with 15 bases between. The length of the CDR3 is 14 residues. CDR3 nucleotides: TGCGCCAGCAGCCTAACCCTGGGATCCTCTGAAGCTTTCTTT. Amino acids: CASSLTLGSSEAFF.

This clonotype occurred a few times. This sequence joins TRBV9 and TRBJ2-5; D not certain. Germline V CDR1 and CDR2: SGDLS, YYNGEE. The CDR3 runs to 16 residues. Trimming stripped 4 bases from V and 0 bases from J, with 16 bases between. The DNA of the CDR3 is TGTGCCAGCAGCTCTAGAGACGACGGATACCAAGAGACCCAGTACTTC. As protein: CASSSRDDGYQETQYF. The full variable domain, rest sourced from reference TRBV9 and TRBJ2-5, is DSGVTQTPKHLITATGQRVTLRCSPRSGDLSVYWYQQSLDQGLQFLIQYYNGEERAKGNILERFSAQQFPDLHSELNLSSLELGDSALYFCASSSRDDGYQETQYFGPGTRLLVL.

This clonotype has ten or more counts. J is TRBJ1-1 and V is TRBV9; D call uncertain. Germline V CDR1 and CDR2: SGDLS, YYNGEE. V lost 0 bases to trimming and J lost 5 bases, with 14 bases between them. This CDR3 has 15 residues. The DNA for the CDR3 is TGTGCCAGCAGCGTAGACCCTTTGACTGGTACTGAAGCTTTCTTT. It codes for CASSVDPLTGTEAFF.

The CDR3 DNA follows: TGTGCCAGCACCCTAACTAGTCACACAGATACGCAGTATTTT. Its protein product is CASTLTSHTDTQYF. The chain carries TRBV11-2 and TRBJ2-3, with D possibly matching TRBD2 (5 bases). Germline CDR1 SGHAT, CDR2 FQNNGV. The germline V and J ends were trimmed by 7 bases and 2 bases, with 13 bases remaining between them. CDR3 length: 14 residues.

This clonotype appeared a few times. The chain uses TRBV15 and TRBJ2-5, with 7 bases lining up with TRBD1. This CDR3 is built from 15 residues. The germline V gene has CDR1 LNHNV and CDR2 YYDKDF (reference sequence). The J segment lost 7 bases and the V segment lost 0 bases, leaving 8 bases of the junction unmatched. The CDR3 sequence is CATSRDAKGAGTQYF. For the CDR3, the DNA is TGTGCCACCAGCAGAGATGCGAAGGGGGCTGGGACCCAGTACTTC.